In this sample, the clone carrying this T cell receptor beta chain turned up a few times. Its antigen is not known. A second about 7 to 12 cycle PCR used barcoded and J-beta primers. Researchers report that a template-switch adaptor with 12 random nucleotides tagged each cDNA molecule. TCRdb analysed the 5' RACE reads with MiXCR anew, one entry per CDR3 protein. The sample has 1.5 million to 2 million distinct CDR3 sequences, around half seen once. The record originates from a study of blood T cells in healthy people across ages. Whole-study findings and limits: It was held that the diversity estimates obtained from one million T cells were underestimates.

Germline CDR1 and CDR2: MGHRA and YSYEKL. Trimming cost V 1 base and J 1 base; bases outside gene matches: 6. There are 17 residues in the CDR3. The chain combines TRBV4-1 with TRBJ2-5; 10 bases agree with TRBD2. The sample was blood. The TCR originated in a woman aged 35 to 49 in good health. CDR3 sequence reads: CASSQAQLAGPQETQYF. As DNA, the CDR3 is TGCGCCAGCAGCCAAGCCCAACTAGCGGGGCCCCAAGAGACCCAGTACTTC.